This T cell receptor beta chain was captured in a study of blood T cell repertoires in COVID-19. Produced via immunoSEQ multiplex PCR; TCRdb's table is partial and in-frame only. The sample carries around 140,000 clones, 87% recorded once. The V gene end was trimmed by 7 bases and the J gene end by 6 bases; junction bases not matched to a gene: 8. This CDR3 spans 15 amino acids. Germline V CDR1 and CDR2: LNHDA, SQIVND (reference sequence). The material sequenced was peripheral blood. This receptor was taken from a man aged 50-60 years with active COVID-19. V is TRBV19 and J is TRBJ2-1; 11 bases agree with TRBD1. The CDR3 here is CASMGGQGVGNEQFF. The CDR3 nucleotides are TGTGCCAGTATGGGGGGACAGGGGGTAGGCAATGAGCAGTTCTTC.